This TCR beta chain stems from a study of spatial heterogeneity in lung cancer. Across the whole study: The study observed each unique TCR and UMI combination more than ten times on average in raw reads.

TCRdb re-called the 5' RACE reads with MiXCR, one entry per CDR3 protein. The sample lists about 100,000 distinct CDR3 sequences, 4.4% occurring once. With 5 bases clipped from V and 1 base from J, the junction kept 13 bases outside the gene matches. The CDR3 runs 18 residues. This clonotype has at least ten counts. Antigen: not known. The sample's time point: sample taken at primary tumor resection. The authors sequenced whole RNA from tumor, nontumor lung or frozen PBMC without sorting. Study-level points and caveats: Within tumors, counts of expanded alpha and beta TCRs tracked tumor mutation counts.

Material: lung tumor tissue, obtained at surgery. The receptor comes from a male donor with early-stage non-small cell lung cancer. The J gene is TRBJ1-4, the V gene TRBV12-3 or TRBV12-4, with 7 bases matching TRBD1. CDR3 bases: TGTGCCAGCAGTCCCGGCCGGGACAGCCGGCAAACTAATGAAAAACTGTTTTTT. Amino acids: CASSPGRDSRQTNEKLFF.